These T cell receptor beta chains were read from a single sample in a study of CD8+ T cells in alopecia areata. Clones were read by immunoSEQ multiplex PCR, and TCRdb kept only the in-frame ones, dropping some. The sample has some 130,000 clones, about 57% seen once; the top ten hold about 4.9%. The sample consisted of CD4+ T cells sorted from blood, taken at week 0. The source of these receptors is a human donor with alopecia areata. Both conserved end residues are part of each CDR3. Fields, in order: J gene, V gene, D gene, clone size, CDR3 DNA, CDR3 protein. D genes are given only for firm matches. Clone size is not always given. Where it is, it says once, few, many or a class for expanded clones.

J gene: TRBJ2-5; V gene: TRBV5-1; D gene: TRBD2; clone size: .; CDR3 DNA: TGCGCCAGCAGACCCGCGTCCGGGGGGCAAGAGACCCAGTACTTC; CDR3 protein: CASRPASGGQETQYF
J gene: TRBJ1-2; V gene: TRBV5-1; D gene: .; clone size: few; CDR3 DNA: TGCGCCAGCAGCTTGGAGAGGGAGGGTGGCTACACCTTC; CDR3 protein: CASSLEREGGYTF
J gene: TRBJ1-4; V gene: TRBV5-4; D gene: .; clone size: .; CDR3 DNA: TGTGCCAGCAGCTTGGGCCAGGGTGGCCTCAATGAAAAACTGTTTTTT; CDR3 protein: CASSLGQGGLNEKLFF
J gene: TRBJ1-2; V gene: TRBV14; D gene: .; clone size: .; CDR3 DNA: TGTGCCAGCAGCCAATGGACAGAGTCCCCCCACACCTTC; CDR3 protein: CASSQWTESPHTF
J gene: TRBJ1-2; V gene: TRBV5-1; D gene: .; clone size: .; CDR3 DNA: TGCGCCAGCAGCTTCGAGGGAGGCTATGGCTACACCTTC; CDR3 protein: CASSFEGGYGYTF
J gene: TRBJ1-1; V gene: TRBV18; D gene: .; clone size: .; CDR3 DNA: TGTGCCAGCTCACTAGAGAGGGATGTGAACACTGAAGCTTTCTTT; CDR3 protein: CASSLERDVNTEAFF
J gene: TRBJ1-1; V gene: TRBV5-1; D gene: TRBD1; clone size: .; CDR3 DNA: TGCGCCAGCAGCGAGGAACCGGGACAGGGGTCTGAAGCTTTCTTT; CDR3 protein: CASSEEPGQGSEAFF
J gene: TRBJ2-7; V gene: TRBV7-2; D gene: .; clone size: .; CDR3 DNA: TGTGCCAGCAGCTCCCGGACCCAAGGCGAGCAGTACTTC; CDR3 protein: CASSSRTQGEQYF
J gene: TRBJ2-5; V gene: TRBV7-9; D gene: .; clone size: few; CDR3 DNA: TGTGCCAGCAGCGCAGGACACCTCCAAGAGACCCAGTACTTC; CDR3 protein: CASSAGHLQETQYF
J gene: TRBJ2-2; V gene: TRBV4-3; D gene: .; clone size: .; CDR3 DNA: TGCGCCAGCAGCCAAGAGCCCCGAATGGACACCGGGGAGCTGTTTTTT; CDR3 protein: CASSQEPRMDTGELFF
J gene: TRBJ2-7; V gene: TRBV5-1; D gene: .; clone size: .; CDR3 DNA: TGCGCCAGCAGCTTGGTTCAATTTAGCTCCTACGAGCAGTACTTC; CDR3 protein: CASSLVQFSSYEQYF
J gene: TRBJ1-4; V gene: TRBV29-1; D gene: TRBD1; clone size: few; CDR3 DNA: TGCAGCGTTTCCCCTCACAGGGGGCCCACTAATGAAAAACTGTTTTTT; CDR3 protein: CSVSPHRGPTNEKLFF
J gene: TRBJ1-5; V gene: TRBV9; D gene: .; clone size: few; CDR3 DNA: TGTGCCAGCAGCGGCGACGGCGCCTCTCATCAGCCCCAGCATTTT; CDR3 protein: CASSGDGASHQPQHF
J gene: TRBJ2-5; V gene: TRBV14; D gene: TRBD2; clone size: few; CDR3 DNA: TGTGCCAGCAGCCAGCATAGCGGGATTGAGACCCAGTACTTC; CDR3 protein: CASSQHSGIETQYF
J gene: TRBJ2-3; V gene: TRBV9; D gene: .; clone size: .; CDR3 DNA: TGTGCCAGCAGCGTAGCTCCGGATTACGCAGATACGCAGTATTTT; CDR3 protein: CASSVAPDYADTQYF
J gene: TRBJ2-2; V gene: TRBV20-1; D gene: .; clone size: .; CDR3 DNA: TGCAGTGCTAGCCGGGGCCGGGAGCTGTTTTTT; CDR3 protein: CSASRGRELFF
J gene: TRBJ2-1; V gene: TRBV4-1; D gene: TRBD2; clone size: .; CDR3 DNA: TGCGCCAGCAGCCAAGGGACTAGCGGGGTCGATGAGCAGTTCTTC; CDR3 protein: CASSQGTSGVDEQFF
J gene: TRBJ2-1; V gene: TRBV30; D gene: TRBD2; clone size: .; CDR3 DNA: TGTGCCTGGAGACCTCCGTCGACTAGCCGAAGCTCCTACAATGAGCAGTTCTTC; CDR3 protein: CAWRPPSTSRSSYNEQFF
J gene: TRBJ1-2; V gene: TRBV9; D gene: .; clone size: .; CDR3 DNA: TGTGCCAGCAGCGTCGACCCTCAAAGCCACTATGGCTACACCTTC; CDR3 protein: CASSVDPQSHYGYTF
J gene: TRBJ2-7; V gene: TRBV19; D gene: TRBD1; clone size: .; CDR3 DNA: TGTGCCAGTAGTAACCGGGTCGGGACAGGGCGTTACGAGCAGTACTTC; CDR3 protein: CASSNRVGTGRYEQYF
J gene: TRBJ2-7; V gene: TRBV5-6; D gene: TRBD1; clone size: .; CDR3 DNA: TGTGCCAGCATACTGACGGACAGGGGGTGGAGCGAGCAGTACTTC; CDR3 protein: CASILTDRGWSEQYF
J gene: TRBJ2-3; V gene: TRBV7-2; D gene: .; clone size: few; CDR3 DNA: TGTGCCAGCAGCTCCCATCCCCCAGATACGCAGTATTTT; CDR3 protein: CASSSHPPDTQYF
J gene: TRBJ2-1; V gene: TRBV27; D gene: .; clone size: .; CDR3 DNA: TGTGCCAGCAGCTATAGACTGAGCTCCTACAATGAGCAGTTCTTC; CDR3 protein: CASSYRLSSYNEQFF
J gene: TRBJ2-5; V gene: TRBV28; D gene: .; clone size: .; CDR3 DNA: TGTGCCAGCAGTCGAGGGCAGACCGCGCAAGAGACCCAGTACTTC; CDR3 protein: CASSRGQTAQETQYF
J gene: TRBJ1-2; V gene: TRBV10-3; D gene: .; clone size: once; CDR3 DNA: TGTGCCATCAGTGATTTTGAAGGTCGCGGCTACACCTTC; CDR3 protein: CAISDFEGRGYTF
J gene: TRBJ1-2; V gene: TRBV13; D gene: TRBD1; clone size: .; CDR3 DNA: TGTGCCAGCAGCATCCCGGGACAGGGTAAGGCGGCGGGCTATGGCTACACCTTC; CDR3 protein: CASSIPGQGKAAGYGYTF
J gene: TRBJ2-5; V gene: TRBV14; D gene: TRBD2; clone size: .; CDR3 DNA: TGTGCCAGCAGCCGGCTAGCGGGGGGGATACTCCAAGAGACCCAGTACTTC; CDR3 protein: CASSRLAGGILQETQYF
J gene: TRBJ2-1; V gene: TRBV7-3; D gene: TRBD2; clone size: .; CDR3 DNA: TGTGCCAGCAGCCTCTCGGGACTAGCGGGATATGAGCAGTTCTTC; CDR3 protein: CASSLSGLAGYEQFF
J gene: TRBJ1-2; V gene: TRBV29-1; D gene: .; clone size: .; CDR3 DNA: TGCAGCGTCCTAACCGATGGCTACACCTTC; CDR3 protein: CSVLTDGYTF
J gene: TRBJ1-2; V gene: TRBV6-6; D gene: .; clone size: .; CDR3 DNA: TGTGCCAGCAGTTCGGTGGGAAGCTATGGCTACACCTTC; CDR3 protein: CASSSVGSYGYTF
J gene: TRBJ1-2; V gene: TRBV7-2; D gene: TRBD1; clone size: .; CDR3 DNA: TGTGCCAGCAGTACCGGGACAGGGGGCGGCTACACCTTC; CDR3 protein: CASSTGTGGGYTF
J gene: TRBJ1-5; V gene: TRBV7-2; D gene: TRBD1; clone size: few; CDR3 DNA: TGTGCCAGCAGCCCTAGCCCGGGACAGGGAAGTCAGCCCCAGCATTTT; CDR3 protein: CASSPSPGQGSQPQHF
J gene: TRBJ1-1; V gene: TRBV4-1; D gene: .; clone size: few; CDR3 DNA: TGCGCCAGCAGCCAAGGCTTCGTCGCCCTTAGGAACACTGAAGCTTTCTTT; CDR3 protein: CASSQGFVALRNTEAFF
J gene: TRBJ2-7; V gene: TRBV7-2; D gene: TRBD2; clone size: .; CDR3 DNA: TGTGCCAGCAGCTCTAGCGGGGGGACCACCTACGAGCAGTACTTC; CDR3 protein: CASSSSGGTTYEQYF
J gene: TRBJ1-1; V gene: TRBV5-1; D gene: .; clone size: few; CDR3 DNA: TGCGCCAGCAGCTTGAATACAGGGAGTAACACTGAAGCTTTCTTT; CDR3 protein: CASSLNTGSNTEAFF
J gene: TRBJ2-2; V gene: TRBV29-1; D gene: TRBD2; clone size: .; CDR3 DNA: TGCAGCGGGAAGCTAGCGGGAGGAACCGGGGAGCTGTTTTTT; CDR3 protein: CSGKLAGGTGELFF
J gene: TRBJ2-2; V gene: TRBV19; D gene: TRBD2; clone size: many; CDR3 DNA: TGTGCCAGTAGTACTACGACTAGCGGGAGGTACGGGGAGCTGTTTTTT; CDR3 protein: CASSTTTSGRYGELFF
J gene: TRBJ2-6; V gene: TRBV2; D gene: .; clone size: .; CDR3 DNA: TGTGCCAGGCAGGGTACTGGGGCCAACGTCCTGACTTTC; CDR3 protein: CARQGTGANVLTF
J gene: TRBJ2-4; V gene: TRBV13; D gene: .; clone size: few; CDR3 DNA: TGTGCCAGCAGCTACCGGGACAATAACATTCAGTACTTC; CDR3 protein: CASSYRDNNIQYF
J gene: TRBJ2-7; V gene: TRBV7-2; D gene: TRBD2; clone size: .; CDR3 DNA: TGTGCCAGCAGCTTTGGTCGCGGGAGTACCTACGAGCAGTACTTC; CDR3 protein: CASSFGRGSTYEQYF
J gene: TRBJ2-5; V gene: TRBV9; D gene: .; clone size: .; CDR3 DNA: TGTGCCAGCAGCAGAACCGTGGGGAGCGAGACCCAGTACTTC; CDR3 protein: CASSRTVGSETQYF
J gene: TRBJ2-5; V gene: TRBV10-3; D gene: .; clone size: .; CDR3 DNA: TGTGCCATCAGTGTTGGGGACGGATCCCAAGAGACCCAGTACTTC; CDR3 protein: CAISVGDGSQETQYF
J gene: TRBJ2-2; V gene: TRBV5-1; D gene: .; clone size: few; CDR3 DNA: TGCGCCAGCAGCTTGCGGGGGAACCCTCCCGGGGAGCTGTTTTTT; CDR3 protein: CASSLRGNPPGELFF
J gene: TRBJ2-2; V gene: TRBV15; D gene: .; clone size: .; CDR3 DNA: TGTGCCACCAGCAGAGATGACCAGCGGCTCACCGGGGAGCTGTTTTTT; CDR3 protein: CATSRDDQRLTGELFF
J gene: TRBJ1-5; V gene: TRBV28; D gene: .; clone size: .; CDR3 DNA: TGTGCCAGCAGTTTCTATAATAGCAATCAGCCCCAGCATTTT; CDR3 protein: CASSFYNSNQPQHF
J gene: TRBJ2-1; V gene: TRBV18; D gene: .; clone size: .; CDR3 DNA: TGTGCCAGCTCACCACCGACGCTAGCGCCGAGCTCCTACAATGAGCAGTTCTTC; CDR3 protein: CASSPPTLAPSSYNEQFF
J gene: TRBJ1-1; V gene: TRBV27; D gene: .; clone size: .; CDR3 DNA: TGTGCCAGCAGAACAGAGACTATGAACACTGAAGCTTTCTTT; CDR3 protein: CASRTETMNTEAFF